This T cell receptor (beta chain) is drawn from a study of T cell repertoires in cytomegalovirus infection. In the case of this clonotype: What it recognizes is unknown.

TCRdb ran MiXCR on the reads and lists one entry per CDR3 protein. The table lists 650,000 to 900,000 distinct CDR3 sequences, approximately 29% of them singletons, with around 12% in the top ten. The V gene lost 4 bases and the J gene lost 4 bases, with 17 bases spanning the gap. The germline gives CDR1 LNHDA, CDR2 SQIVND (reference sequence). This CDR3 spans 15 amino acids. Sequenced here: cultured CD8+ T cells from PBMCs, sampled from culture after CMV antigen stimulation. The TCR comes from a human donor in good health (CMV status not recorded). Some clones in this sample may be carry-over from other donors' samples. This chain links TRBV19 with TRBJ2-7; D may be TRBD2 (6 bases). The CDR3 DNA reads TGTGCCAGTAGTAGAGGACTACCCGACGGATACGAGCAGTACTTC. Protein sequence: CASSRGLPDGYEQYF.